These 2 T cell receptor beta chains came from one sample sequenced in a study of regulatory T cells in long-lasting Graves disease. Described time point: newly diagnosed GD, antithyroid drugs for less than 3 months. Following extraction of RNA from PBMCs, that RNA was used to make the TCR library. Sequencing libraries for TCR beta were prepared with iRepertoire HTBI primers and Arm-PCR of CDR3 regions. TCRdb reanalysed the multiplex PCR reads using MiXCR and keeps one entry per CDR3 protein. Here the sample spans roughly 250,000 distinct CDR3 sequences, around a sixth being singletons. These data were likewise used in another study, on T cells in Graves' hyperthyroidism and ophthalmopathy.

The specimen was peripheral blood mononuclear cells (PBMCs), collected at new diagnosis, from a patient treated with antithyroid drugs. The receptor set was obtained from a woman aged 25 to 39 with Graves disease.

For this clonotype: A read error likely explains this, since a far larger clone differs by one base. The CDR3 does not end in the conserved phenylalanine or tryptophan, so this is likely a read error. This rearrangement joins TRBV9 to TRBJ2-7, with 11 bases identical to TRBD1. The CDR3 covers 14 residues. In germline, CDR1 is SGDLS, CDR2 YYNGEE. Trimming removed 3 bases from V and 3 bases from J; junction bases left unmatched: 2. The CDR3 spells CASSAGTGGYEQYL. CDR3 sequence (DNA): TGTGCCAGCAGCGCCGGGACAGGGGGCTACGAGCAGTACTTA.

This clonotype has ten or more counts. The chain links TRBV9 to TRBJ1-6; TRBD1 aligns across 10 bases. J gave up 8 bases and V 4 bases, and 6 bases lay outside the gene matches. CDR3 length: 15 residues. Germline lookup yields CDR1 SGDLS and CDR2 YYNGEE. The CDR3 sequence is CASSSWTGGDSPLHF. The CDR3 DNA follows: TGTGCCAGCAGCTCCTGGACAGGGGGGGATTCACCCCTCCACTTT.